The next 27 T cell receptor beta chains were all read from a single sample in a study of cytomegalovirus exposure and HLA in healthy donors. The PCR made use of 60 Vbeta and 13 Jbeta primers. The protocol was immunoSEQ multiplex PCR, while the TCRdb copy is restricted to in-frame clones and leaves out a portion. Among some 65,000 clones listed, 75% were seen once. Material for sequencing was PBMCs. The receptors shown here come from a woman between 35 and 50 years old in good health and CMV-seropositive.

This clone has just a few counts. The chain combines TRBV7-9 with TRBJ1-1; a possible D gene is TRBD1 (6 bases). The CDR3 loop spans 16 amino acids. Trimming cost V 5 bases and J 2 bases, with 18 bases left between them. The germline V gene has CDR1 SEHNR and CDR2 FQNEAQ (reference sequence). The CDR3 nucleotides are TGTGCCAGCAGCCTACTTGGGGGGGCACGTAACACTGAAGCTTTCTTT. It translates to CASSLLGGARNTEAFF.

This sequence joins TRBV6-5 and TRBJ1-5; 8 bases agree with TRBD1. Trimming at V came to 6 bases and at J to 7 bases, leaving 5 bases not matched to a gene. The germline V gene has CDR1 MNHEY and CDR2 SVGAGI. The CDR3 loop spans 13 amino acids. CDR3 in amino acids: CASSSQGDQPQHF. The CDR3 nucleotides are TGTGCCAGCAGCTCACAGGGGGACCAGCCCCAGCATTTT.

The CDR3 DNA follows: TGTGCCATCAGTCGGACAAAGAACACTGAAGCTTTCTTT. Translated: CAISRTKNTEAFF. This chain uses TRBV10-3 with TRBJ1-1; perhaps TRBD1 as D (5 bases). The CDR3 runs 13 residues. Per the germline V gene, CDR1 is ENHRY and CDR2 is SYGVKD. Trimming pared 5 bases from V and 1 base from J, leaving 8 bases between.

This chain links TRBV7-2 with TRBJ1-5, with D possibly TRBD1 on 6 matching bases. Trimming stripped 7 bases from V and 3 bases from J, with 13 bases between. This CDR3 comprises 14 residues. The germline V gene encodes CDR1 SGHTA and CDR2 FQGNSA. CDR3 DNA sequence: TGTGCCAGCACTCAGGACAGAAACAATCAGCCCCAGCATTTT. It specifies CASTQDRNNQPQHF.

The DNA of the CDR3 is TGTGCCAGCAGCTTATGGACAGGGTTTTCTCTTGACTATGGCTACACCTTC. This sequence encodes CASSLWTGFSLDYGYTF. The rearrangement links TRBV7-9 to TRBJ1-2, with 8 nucleotides matching TRBD1. This CDR3 is built from 17 residues. V lost 2 bases and J lost 3; bases outside the gene matches: 11. Germline assignment: CDR1 SEHNR and CDR2 FQNEAQ (reference sequence).

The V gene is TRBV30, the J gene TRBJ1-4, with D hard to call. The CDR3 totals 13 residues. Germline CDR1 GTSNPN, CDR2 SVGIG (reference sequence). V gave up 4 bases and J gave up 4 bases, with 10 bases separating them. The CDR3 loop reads CAWTHDINEKLFF. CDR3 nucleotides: TGTGCCTGGACTCACGACATTAATGAAAAACTGTTTTTT.

CDR3 sequence (DNA): TGTGCCAGTACTACCTGGGGGGACACCGGGGAGCTGTTTTTT. This codes for CASTTWGDTGELFF. The rearrangement uses TRBV19 and TRBJ2-2; D may be TRBD2 (6 bases). Germline CDR1 reads LNHDA; CDR2 reads SQIVND (reference sequence). The V and J ends lost 7 bases and 3 bases respectively, with 12 bases between them. The CDR3 length is 14 residues.

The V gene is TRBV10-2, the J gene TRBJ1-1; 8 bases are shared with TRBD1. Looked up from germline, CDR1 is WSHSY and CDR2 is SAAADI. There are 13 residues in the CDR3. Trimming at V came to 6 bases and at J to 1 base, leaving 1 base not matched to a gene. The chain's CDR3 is CASSGQGNTEAFF. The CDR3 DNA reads TGCGCCAGCAGCGGACAGGGGAACACTGAAGCTTTCTTT.

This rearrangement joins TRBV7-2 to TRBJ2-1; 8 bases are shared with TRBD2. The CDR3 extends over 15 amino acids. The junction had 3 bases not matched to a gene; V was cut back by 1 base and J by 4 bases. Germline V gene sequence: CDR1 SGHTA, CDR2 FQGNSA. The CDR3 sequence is CASSLGVAGYNEQFF. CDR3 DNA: TGTGCCAGCAGCTTAGGGGTAGCGGGGTACAATGAGCAGTTCTTC.

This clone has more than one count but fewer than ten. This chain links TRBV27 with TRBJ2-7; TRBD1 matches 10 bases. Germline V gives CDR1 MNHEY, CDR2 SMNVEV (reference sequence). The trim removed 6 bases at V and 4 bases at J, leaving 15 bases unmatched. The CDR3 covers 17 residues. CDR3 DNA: TGTGCCAGCAGGGGACCGGGACAGGGGAGATTCAGGTACGAGCAGTACTTC. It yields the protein CASRGPGQGRFRYEQYF.

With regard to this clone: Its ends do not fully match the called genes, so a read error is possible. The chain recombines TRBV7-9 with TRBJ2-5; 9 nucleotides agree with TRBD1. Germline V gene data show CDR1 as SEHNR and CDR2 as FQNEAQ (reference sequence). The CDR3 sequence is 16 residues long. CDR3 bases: TGTTCCAGCAGCTTATACAGGGGGCCCTTCCAAGAGACCCAGTACTTC. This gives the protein CSSSLYRGPFQETQYF.

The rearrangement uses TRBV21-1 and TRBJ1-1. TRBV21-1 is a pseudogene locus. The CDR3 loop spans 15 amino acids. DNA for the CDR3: TGTGCCAGCAGCAGGCGGGGGCTCATGAACACTGAAGCTTTCTTT. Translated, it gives CASSRRGLMNTEAFF.

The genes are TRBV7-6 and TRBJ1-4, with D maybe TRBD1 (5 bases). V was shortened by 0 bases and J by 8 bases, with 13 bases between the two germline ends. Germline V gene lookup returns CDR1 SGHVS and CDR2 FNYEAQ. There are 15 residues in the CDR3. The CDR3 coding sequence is TGTGCCAGCAGCTTAGCTCCCAGGGATGGCGAAAAACTGTTTTTT. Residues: CASSLAPRDGEKLFF.

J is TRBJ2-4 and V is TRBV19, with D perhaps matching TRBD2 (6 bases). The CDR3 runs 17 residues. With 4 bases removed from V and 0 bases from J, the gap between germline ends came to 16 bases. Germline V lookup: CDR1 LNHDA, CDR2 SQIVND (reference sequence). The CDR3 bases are TGTGCCAGTAGTAAAATTGTGGTGGGGGGAGCCAAAAACATTCAGTACTTC. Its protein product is CASSKIVVGGAKNIQYF. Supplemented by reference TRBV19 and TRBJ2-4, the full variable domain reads DGGITQSPKYLFRKEGQNVTLSCEQNLNHDAMYWYRQDPGQGLRLIYYSQIVNDFQKGDIAEGYSVSREKKESFPLTVTSAQKNPTAFYLCASSKIVVGGAKNIQYFGAGTRLSVL.

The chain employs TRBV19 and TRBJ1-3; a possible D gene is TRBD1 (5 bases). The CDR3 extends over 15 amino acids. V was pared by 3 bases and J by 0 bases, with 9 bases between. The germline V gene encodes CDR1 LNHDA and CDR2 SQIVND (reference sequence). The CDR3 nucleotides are TGTGCCAGTAGTATCAGGGCCGGCTCTGGAAACACCATATATTTT. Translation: CASSIRAGSGNTIYF. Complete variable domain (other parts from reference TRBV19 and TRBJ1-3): DGGITQSPKYLFRKEGQNVTLSCEQNLNHDAMYWYRQDPGQGLRLIYYSQIVNDFQKGDIAEGYSVSREKKESFPLTVTSAQKNPTAFYLCASSIRAGSGNTIYFGEGSWLTVV.

This CDR3 is CASSPGMEQPQHF. In DNA, the CDR3 is TGTGCCAGCAGCCCCGGGATGGAGCAGCCCCAGCATTTT. The chain recombines TRBV6-6 with TRBJ1-5; no definite D call. CDR3 length equals 13 residues. The germline CDR1 and CDR2 sequences are MNHNY and SVGAGI (reference sequence). Trimming left V 6 bases short and J 7 bases short, with 13 bases between.

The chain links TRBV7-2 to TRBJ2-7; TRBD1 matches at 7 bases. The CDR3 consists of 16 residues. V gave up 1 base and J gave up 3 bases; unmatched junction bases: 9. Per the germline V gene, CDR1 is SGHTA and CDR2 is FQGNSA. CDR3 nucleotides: TGTGCCAGCAGCTTAGTTTTACAGGGGCCTGGCTACGAGCAGTACTTC. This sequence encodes CASSLVLQGPGYEQYF.

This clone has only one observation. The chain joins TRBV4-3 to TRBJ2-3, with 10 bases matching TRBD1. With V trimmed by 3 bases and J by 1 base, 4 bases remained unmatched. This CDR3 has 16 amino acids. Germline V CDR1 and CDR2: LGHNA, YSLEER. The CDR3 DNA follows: TGCGCCAGCAGCCAGACAGGGGGCGCGGGCACAGATACGCAGTATTTT. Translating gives CASSQTGGAGTDTQYF.

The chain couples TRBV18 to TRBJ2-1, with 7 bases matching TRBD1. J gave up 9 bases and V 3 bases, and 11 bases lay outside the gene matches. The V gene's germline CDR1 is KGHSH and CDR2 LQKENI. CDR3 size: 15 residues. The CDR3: CASSPSRGKLSEQFF. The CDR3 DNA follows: TGTGCCAGCTCACCTTCCAGGGGGAAACTGAGTGAGCAGTTCTTC.

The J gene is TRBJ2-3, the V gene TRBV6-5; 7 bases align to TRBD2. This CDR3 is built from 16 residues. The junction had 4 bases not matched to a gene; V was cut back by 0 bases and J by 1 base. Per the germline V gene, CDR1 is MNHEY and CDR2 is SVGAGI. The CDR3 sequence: CASSYSGGVGTDTQYF. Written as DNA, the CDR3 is TGTGCCAGCAGTTACTCGGGGGGGGTTGGCACAGATACGCAGTATTTT.

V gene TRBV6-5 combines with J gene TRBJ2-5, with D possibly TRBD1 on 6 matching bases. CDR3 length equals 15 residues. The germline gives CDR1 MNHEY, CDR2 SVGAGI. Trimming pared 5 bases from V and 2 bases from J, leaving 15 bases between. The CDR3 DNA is TGTGCCAGCAGTCAAACGTCACAGGGACAAGAGACCCAGTACTTC. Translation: CASSQTSQGQETQYF.

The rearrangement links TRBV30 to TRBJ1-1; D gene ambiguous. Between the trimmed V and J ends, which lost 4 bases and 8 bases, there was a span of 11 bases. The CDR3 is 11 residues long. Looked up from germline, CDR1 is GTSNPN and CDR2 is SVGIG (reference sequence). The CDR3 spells CAWIKAVEAFF. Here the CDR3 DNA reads TGTGCCTGGATTAAGGCGGTCGAAGCTTTCTTT.

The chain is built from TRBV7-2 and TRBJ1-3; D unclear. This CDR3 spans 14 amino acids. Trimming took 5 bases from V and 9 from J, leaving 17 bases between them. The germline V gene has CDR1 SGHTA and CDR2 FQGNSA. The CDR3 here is CASSPNLFSSTIYF. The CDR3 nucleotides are TGTGCCAGCAGCCCAAATCTCTTTTCCAGCACCATATATTTT.

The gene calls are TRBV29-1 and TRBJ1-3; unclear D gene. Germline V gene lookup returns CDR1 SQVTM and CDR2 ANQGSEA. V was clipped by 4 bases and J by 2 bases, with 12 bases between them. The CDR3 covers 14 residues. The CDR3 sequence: CSVVFGSTGNTIYF. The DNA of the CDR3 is TGCAGCGTTGTATTCGGGAGCACTGGAAACACCATATATTTT.

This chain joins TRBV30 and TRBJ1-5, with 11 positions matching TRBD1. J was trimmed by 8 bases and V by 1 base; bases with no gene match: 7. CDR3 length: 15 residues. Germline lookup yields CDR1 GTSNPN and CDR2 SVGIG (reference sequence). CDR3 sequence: CAWSAWDRGVEPQHF. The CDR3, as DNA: TGTGCCTGGAGTGCATGGGACAGGGGGGTTGAGCCCCAGCATTTT.

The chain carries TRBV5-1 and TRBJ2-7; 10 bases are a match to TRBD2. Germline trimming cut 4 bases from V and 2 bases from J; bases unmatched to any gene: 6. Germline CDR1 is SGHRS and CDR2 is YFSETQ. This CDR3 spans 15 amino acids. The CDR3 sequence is CASSLTSGWAYEQYF. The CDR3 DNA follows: TGCGCCAGCAGCCTGACTAGCGGGTGGGCCTACGAGCAGTACTTC.

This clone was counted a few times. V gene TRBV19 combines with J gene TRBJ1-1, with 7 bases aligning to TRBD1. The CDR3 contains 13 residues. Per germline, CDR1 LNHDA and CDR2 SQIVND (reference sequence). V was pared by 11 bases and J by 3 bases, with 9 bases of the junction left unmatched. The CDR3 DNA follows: TGTGCCGGCACGACAGGGCGGGACACTGAAGCTTTCTTT. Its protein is CAGTTGRDTEAFF. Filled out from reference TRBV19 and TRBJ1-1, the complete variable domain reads DGGITQSPKYLFRKEGQNVTLSCEQNLNHDAMYWYRQDPGQGLRLIYYSQIVNDFQKGDIAEGYSVSREKKESFPLTVTSAQKNPTAFYLCAGTTGRDTEAFFGQGTRLTVV.